Each of the 4 T cell receptor beta chains below was sequenced from the same sample in a study of cytomegalovirus exposure and HLA in healthy donors. Both 60 Vbeta primers and 13 Jbeta primers went into the PCR. Using immunoSEQ multiplex PCR, the repertoire was profiled, and TCRdb retains in-frame clones only, with some absent. Its table lists around 60,000 clones. The sequenced sample was PBMCs. The receptors were gathered from a man younger than 40 in good health and CMV-seropositive.

This rearrangement joins TRBV7-9 to TRBJ2-7; D is possibly TRBD2 (7 bases). CDR1 is SEHNR and CDR2 is FQNEAQ in the germline V gene (reference sequence). The V end was cut by 5 bases, the J end by 4 bases, with 9 bases between. This CDR3 spans 12 amino acids. The DNA of the CDR3 is TGTGCCAGCAGCGCGGGGGCGTACGAGCAGTACTTC. The encoded protein is CASSAGAYEQYF. Variable domain in full (rest from reference TRBV7-9 and TRBJ2-7): DTGVSQNPRHKITKRGQNVTFRCDPISEHNRLYWYRQTLGQGPEFLTYFQNEAQLEKSRLLSDRFSAERPKGSFSTLEIQRTEQGDSAMYLCASSAGAYEQYFGPGTRLTVT.

The chain has TRBV9 and TRBJ2-5, with TRBD2 matching 8 bases. Looked up from germline, CDR1 is SGDLS and CDR2 is YYNGEE. This CDR3 is built from 16 residues. V trimming: 4 bases; J trimming: 1 base; junction bases outside the gene matches: 9. This CDR3 reads CASSPYAGGVQETQYF. Here the CDR3 DNA reads TGTGCCAGCAGCCCCTATGCGGGGGGCGTCCAAGAGACCCAGTACTTC.

V is TRBV6-5 and J is TRBJ2-7; 7 nucleotides align to TRBD2. Germline-derived CDR1 and CDR2 are MNHEY and SVGAGI. The CDR3 sequence is 15 residues long. V trimming: 2 bases; J trimming: 2 bases; junction bases outside the gene matches: 6. CDR3 amino acids: CASSYRTRLTYEQYF. The CDR3, as DNA: TGTGCCAGCAGTTACCGGACTAGGTTGACCTACGAGCAGTACTTC.

V gene TRBV6-5 combines with J gene TRBJ2-7, with D unclear. Between the trimmed V and J ends, which lost 0 bases and 4 bases, there was a span of 10 bases. This CDR3 is 14 amino acids long. Germline CDR1 MNHEY, CDR2 SVGAGI. The CDR3 sequence: CASSYSGRPYEQYF. The CDR3 region has the DNA TGTGCCAGCAGTTACTCGGGCAGGCCTTACGAGCAGTACTTC.